This entry is about one T cell receptor (beta chain). Antigen unknown. Primers for the PCR totalled 60 Vbeta and 13 Jbeta. Sequenced by immunoSEQ multiplex PCR; TCRdb stores in-frame clones only, minus some. The sample includes over 55,000 clones. This sample was included in a study of cytomegalovirus exposure and HLA in healthy donors. The length of the CDR3 is 13 residues. Per germline, CDR1 SGHTA and CDR2 FQGNSA. The V gene lost 7 bases and the J gene lost 3 bases, with 13 bases spanning the gap. General observations from the study: In a later analysis, V- and J-gene trimming of beta chains associated with a DCLRE1C missense variant, replicated independently. Presence/absence analyses assumed roughly uniform sequencing depth across donors, which may not hold. The study found most TCR sequences rare, yet found some public TCRs in many donors.

The material sequenced was PBMCs. The clonotype originates from a boy aged 10-17 years in good health and CMV-seronegative. V is TRBV7-2 and J is TRBJ2-7, with D possibly matching TRBD2 (5 bases). Written as DNA, the CDR3 is TGTGCCAGCACCCTGAGCAGCGGCTACGAGCAGTACTTC. Encoded protein: CASTLSSGYEQYF.